This TCR beta chain was sequenced in a study of CD8 T cells in Susac syndrome. With random hexamers, reverse transcription was performed on about 0.45 to 1 ug of RNA. Each CDR3 protein is one row after TCRdb ran MiXCR on the immunoSEQ multiplex PCR reads. The table includes about 120,000 distinct CDR3 sequences, around 94% detected once. The authors sequenced TCR beta from blood CD8+ and CD4+ T cells. The CDR3 is 12 amino acids. The germline V gene has CDR1 MNHNY and CDR2 SVGAGI (reference sequence). The V gene end was trimmed by 8 bases and the J gene end by 2 bases; junction bases not matched to a gene: 3.

This chain joins TRBV6-6 and TRBJ2-7, with 7 bases aligning to TRBD2. This TCR came from a human donor in good health. Sequenced material: CD4+ T cells from PBMCs. CDR3 bases: TGTGCCAGCGGCGGGAGCACCTACGAGCAGTACTTC. Amino acid sequence: CASGGSTYEQYF.